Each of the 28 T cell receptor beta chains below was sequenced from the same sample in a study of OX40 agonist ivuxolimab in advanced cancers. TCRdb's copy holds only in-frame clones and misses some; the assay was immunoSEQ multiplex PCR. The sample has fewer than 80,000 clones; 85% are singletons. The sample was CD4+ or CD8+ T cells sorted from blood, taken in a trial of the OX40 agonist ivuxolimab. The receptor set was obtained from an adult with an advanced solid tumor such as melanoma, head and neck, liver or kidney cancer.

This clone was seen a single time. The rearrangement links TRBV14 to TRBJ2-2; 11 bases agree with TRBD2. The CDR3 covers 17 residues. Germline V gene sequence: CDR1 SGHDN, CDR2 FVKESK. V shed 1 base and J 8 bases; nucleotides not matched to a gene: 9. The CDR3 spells CASSQVVTSGSPGELFF. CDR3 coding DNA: TGTGCCAGCAGCCAAGTTGTAACTAGCGGGAGTCCGGGGGAGCTGTTTTTT.

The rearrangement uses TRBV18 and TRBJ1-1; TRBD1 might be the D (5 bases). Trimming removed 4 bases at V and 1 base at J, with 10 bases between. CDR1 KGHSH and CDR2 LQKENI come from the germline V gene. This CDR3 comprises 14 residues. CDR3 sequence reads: CASSRLGGNTEAFF. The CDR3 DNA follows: TGTGCCAGCTCACGACTGGGGGGGAACACTGAAGCTTTCTTT. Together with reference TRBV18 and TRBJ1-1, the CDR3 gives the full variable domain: NAGVMQNPRHLVRRRGQEARLRCSPMKGHSHVYWYRQLPEEGLKFMVYLQKENIIDESGMPKERFSAEFPKEGPSILRIQQVVRGDSAAYFCASSRLGGNTEAFFGQGTRLTVV.

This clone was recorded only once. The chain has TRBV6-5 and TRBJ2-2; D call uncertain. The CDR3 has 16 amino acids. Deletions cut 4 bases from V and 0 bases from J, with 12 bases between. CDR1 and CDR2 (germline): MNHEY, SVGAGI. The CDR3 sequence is CASSSIRVPNTGELFF. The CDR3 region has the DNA TGTGCCAGCAGTTCAATACGAGTCCCGAACACCGGGGAGCTGTTTTTT.

CDR3 region: CASSPIAGGPRADTQYF. In DNA, the CDR3 is TGTGCCAGCTCACCGATAGCGGGAGGGCCTCGGGCAGATACGCAGTATTTT. The genes are TRBV18 and TRBJ2-3, with 11 positions matching TRBD2. In germline, CDR1 is KGHSH, CDR2 LQKENI. This CDR3 has 17 residues. With V trimmed by 3 bases and J by 4 bases, 9 bases remained unmatched.

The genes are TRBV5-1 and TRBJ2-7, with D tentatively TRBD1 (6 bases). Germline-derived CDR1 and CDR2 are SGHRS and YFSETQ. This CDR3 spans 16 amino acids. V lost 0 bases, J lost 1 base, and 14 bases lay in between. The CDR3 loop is CASSLELGQTSYEQYF. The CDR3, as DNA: TGCGCCAGCAGCTTGGAGCTGGGACAAACTTCCTACGAGCAGTACTTC.

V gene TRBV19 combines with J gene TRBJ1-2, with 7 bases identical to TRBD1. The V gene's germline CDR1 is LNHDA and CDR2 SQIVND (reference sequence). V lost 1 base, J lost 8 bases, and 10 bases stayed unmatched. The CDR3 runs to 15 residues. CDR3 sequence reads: CASSIGEIQGRGYTF. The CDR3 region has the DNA TGTGCCAGTAGTATAGGCGAGATACAGGGGAGAGGCTACACCTTC.

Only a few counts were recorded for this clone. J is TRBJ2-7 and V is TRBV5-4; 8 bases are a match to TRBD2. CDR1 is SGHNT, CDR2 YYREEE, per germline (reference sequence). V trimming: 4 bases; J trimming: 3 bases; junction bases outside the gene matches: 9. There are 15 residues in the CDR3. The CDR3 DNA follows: TGTGCCAGCAGCCCGGGAGGGCCGCACCACTACGAGCAGTACTTC. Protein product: CASSPGGPHHYEQYF.

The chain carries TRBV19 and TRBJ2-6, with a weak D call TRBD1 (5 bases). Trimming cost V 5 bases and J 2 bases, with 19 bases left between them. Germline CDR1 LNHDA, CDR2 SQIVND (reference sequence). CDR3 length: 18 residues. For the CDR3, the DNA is TGTGCCAGTAGTCCTCGAATGCAGGGTGGGACTGGGGCCAACGTCCTGACTTTC. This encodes CASSPRMQGGTGANVLTF. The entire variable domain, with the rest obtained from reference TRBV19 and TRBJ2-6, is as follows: DGGITQSPKYLFRKEGQNVTLSCEQNLNHDAMYWYRQDPGQGLRLIYYSQIVNDFQKGDIAEGYSVSREKKESFPLTVTSAQKNPTAFYLCASSPRMQGGTGANVLTFGAGSRLTVL.

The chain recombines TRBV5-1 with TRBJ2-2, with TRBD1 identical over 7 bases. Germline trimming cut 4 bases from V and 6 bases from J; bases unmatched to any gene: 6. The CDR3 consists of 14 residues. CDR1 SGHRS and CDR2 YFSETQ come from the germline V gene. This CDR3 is CASSRTGVAGELFF. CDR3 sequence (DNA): TGCGCCAGCAGCCGAACAGGGGTGGCCGGGGAGCTGTTTTTT. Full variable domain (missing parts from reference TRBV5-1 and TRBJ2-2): KAGVTQTPRYLIKTRGQQVTLSCSPISGHRSVSWYQQTPGQGLQFLFEYFSETQRNKGNFPGRFSGRQFSNSRSEMNVSTLELGDSALYLCASSRTGVAGELFFGEGSRLTVL.

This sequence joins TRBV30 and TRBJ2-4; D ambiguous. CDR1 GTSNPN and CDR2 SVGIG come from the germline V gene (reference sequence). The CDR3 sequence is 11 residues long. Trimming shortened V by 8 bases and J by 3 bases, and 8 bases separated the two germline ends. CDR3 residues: CALRNKNIQYF. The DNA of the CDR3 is TGTGCCCTCAGGAACAAAAACATTCAGTACTTC. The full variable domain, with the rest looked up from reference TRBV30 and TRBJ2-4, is SQTIHQWPATLVQPVGSPLSLECTVEGTSNPNLYWYRQAAGRGLQLLFYSVGIGQISSEVPQNLSASRPQDRQFILSSKKLLLSDSGFYLCALRNKNIQYFGAGTRLSVL.

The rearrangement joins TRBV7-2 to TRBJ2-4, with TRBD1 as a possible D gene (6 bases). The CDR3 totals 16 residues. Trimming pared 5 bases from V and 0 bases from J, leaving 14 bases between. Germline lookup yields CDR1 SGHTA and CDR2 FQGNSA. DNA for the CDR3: TGTGCCAGCAGCGCCCGGGACATACTAGCCAAAAACATTCAGTACTTC. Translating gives CASSARDILAKNIQYF.

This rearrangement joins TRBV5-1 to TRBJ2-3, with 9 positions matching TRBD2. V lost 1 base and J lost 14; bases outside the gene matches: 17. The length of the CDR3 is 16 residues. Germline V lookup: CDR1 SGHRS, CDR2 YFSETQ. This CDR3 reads CASSLRPSGNSVERYF. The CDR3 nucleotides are TGCGCCAGCAGCTTGCGGCCTAGCGGGAACTCGGTAGAGCGGTATTTT.

The CDR3 coding sequence is TGTGCCAGCAGCAGAGAAGGACTAGCGGGGCAAGAGACCCAGTACTTC. Protein: CASSREGLAGQETQYF. This chain uses TRBV7-3 with TRBJ2-5; 12 bases match TRBD2. This CDR3 region has 16 residues. Germline-derived CDR1 and CDR2 are SGHTA and FQGTGA. Trimming removed 5 bases from V and 2 bases from J; junction bases left unmatched: 6.

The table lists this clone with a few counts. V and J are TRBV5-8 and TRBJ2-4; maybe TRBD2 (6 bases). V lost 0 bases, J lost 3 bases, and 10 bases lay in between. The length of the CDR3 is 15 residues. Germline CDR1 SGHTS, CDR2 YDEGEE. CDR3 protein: CASSLALGGKNIQYF. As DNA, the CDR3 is TGTGCCAGCAGCTTGGCTCTGGGGGGCAAAAACATTCAGTACTTC.

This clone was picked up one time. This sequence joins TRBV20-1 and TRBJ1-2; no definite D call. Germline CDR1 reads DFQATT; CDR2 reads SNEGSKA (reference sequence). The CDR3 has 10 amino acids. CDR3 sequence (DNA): TGCAAAGCCTCTAGCGTTGGCTACACCTTC. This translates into CKASSVGYTF.

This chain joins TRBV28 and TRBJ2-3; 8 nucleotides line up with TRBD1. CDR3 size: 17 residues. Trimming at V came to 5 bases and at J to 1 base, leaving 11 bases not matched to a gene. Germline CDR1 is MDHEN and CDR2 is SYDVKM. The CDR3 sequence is CASSIAGGAGGTDTQYF. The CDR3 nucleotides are TGTGCCAGCAGTATTGCAGGGGGCGCAGGCGGCACAGATACGCAGTATTTT.

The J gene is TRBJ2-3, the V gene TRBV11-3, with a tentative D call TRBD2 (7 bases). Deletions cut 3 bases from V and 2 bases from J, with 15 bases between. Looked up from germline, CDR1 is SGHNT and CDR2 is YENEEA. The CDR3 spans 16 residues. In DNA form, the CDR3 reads TGTGCCAGCAGCTTGGGAGGCGGGGGCCTCACAGATACGCAGTATTTT. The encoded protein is CASSLGGGGLTDTQYF.

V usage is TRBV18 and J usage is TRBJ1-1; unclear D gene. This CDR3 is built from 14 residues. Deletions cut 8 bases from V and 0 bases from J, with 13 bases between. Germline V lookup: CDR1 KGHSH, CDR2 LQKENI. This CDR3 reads CASATRAVNTEAFF. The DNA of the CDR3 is TGTGCCAGCGCCACTAGGGCTGTGAACACTGAAGCTTTCTTT.

The CDR3: CASSSPLIGGGQYF. DNA of the CDR3: TGTGCCAGCAGTTCCCCGCTTATTGGGGGTGGGCAGTACTTC. J is TRBJ2-7 and V is TRBV6-5, with D perhaps assigned TRBD1 or TRBD2 (5 bases each). The V end was cut by 4 bases, the J end by 9 bases, with 19 bases between. The CDR3 contains 14 residues. In germline, CDR1 is MNHEY, CDR2 SVGAGI.

The CDR3 bases are TGCGCCAGCAGCCCTCCGCGCTCCTACAATGAGCAGTTCTTC. Translated, it gives CASSPPRSYNEQFF. The V gene is TRBV5-1, the J gene TRBJ2-1, with D unclear. Germline V lookup: CDR1 SGHRS, CDR2 YFSETQ. This CDR3 region has 14 residues. Trimming shortened V by 4 bases and J by 0 bases, and 8 bases separated the two germline ends.

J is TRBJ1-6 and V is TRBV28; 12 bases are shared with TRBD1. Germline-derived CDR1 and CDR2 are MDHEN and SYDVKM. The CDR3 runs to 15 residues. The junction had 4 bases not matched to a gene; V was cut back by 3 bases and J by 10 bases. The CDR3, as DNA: TGTGCCAGCAGTTTTCGGGACAGGGGGCGATCACCCCTCCACTTT. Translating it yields CASSFRDRGRSPLHF. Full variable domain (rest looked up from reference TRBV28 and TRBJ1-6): DVKVTQSSRYLVKRTGEKVFLECVQDMDHENMFWYRQDPGLGLRLIYFSYDVKMKEKGDIPEGYSVSREKKERFSLILESASTNQTSMYLCASSFRDRGRSPLHFGNGTRLTVT.

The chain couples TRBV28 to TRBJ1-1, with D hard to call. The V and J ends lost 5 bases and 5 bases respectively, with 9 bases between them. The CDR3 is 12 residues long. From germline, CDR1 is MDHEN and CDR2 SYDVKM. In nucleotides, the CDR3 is TGTGCCAGCAGTCTCTTGATGACTGAAGCTTTCTTT. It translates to CASSLLMTEAFF.

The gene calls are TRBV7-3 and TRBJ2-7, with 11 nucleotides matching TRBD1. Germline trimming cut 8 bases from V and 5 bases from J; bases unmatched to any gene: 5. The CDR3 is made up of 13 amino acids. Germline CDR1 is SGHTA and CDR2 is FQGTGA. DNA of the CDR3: TGTGCCAGCGGACAGGGGGCGCAGAACGAGCAGTACTTC. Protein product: CASGQGAQNEQYF.

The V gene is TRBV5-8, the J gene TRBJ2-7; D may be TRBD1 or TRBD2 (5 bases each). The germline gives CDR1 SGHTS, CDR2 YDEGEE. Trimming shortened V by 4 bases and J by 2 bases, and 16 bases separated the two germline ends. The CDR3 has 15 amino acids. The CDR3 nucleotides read TGTGCCAGCAGCCTAGGGACGAATCGTGCCTACGAGCAGTACTTC. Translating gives CASSLGTNRAYEQYF.

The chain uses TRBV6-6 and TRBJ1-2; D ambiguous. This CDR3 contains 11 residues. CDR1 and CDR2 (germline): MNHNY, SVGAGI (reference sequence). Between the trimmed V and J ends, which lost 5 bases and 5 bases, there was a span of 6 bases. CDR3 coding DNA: TGTGCCAGCAGTCCCAATTATGGCTACACCTTC. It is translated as CASSPNYGYTF.

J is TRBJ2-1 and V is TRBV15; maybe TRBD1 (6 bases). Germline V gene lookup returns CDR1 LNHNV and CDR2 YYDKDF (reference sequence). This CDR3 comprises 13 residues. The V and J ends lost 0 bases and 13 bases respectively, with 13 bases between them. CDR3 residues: CATSRDRGDIQFF. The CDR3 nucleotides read TGTGCCACCAGCAGAGATCGAGGGGACATACAGTTCTTC.

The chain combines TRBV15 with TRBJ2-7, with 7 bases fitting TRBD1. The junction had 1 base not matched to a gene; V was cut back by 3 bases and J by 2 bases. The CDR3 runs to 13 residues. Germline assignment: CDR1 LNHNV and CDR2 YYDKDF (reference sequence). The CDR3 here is CATSRTGTYEQYF. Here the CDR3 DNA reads TGTGCCACCAGCAGGACAGGGACCTACGAGCAGTACTTC.

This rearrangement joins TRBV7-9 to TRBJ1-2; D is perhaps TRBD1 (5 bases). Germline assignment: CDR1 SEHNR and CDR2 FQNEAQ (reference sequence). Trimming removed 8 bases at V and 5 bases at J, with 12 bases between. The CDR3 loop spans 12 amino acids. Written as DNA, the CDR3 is TGTGCCAGCGCCCCTGGGGGGTATGGCTACACCTTC. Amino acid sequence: CASAPGGYGYTF. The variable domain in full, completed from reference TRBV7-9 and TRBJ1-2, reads DTGVSQNPRHKITKRGQNVTFRCDPISEHNRLYWYRQTLGQGPEFLTYFQNEAQLEKSRLLSDRFSAERPKGSFSTLEIQRTEQGDSAMYLCASAPGGYGYTFGSGTRLTVV.